This T cell receptor (beta chain) is from a study of radiation and T cells in renal cell carcinoma. With respect to this clone: Its specificity is not known.

Treatment here: treatment-naive control, cytoreductive nephrectomy. Control samples are tumors resected by cytoreductive nephrectomy without prior radiation. The tumor was a clear cell renal cell carcinoma. The CDR3 runs to 16 residues. Trimming at V came to 4 bases and at J to 6 bases, leaving 7 bases not matched to a gene. Germline V gene data show CDR1 as LGHNA and CDR2 as YSLEER. TCRdb keeps only in-frame clones here, not all; method: immunoSEQ multiplex PCR. The sample holds 25,000 or so clones, 45% to 55% seen once. Study results and limitations: Dominant CDR3 motifs occupied more repertoire in irradiated than control tumors. Compared with controls, irradiated tumors showed greater TCR clonality.

The sample was tumor tissue, taken from a patient whose treatment was nephrectomy without radiotherapy. This clonotype was obtained from a human donor with renal cell carcinoma. The chain combines TRBV4-3 with TRBJ2-1; 12 bases agree with TRBD1. CDR3 amino acids: CASSPQGQGAINEQFF. The CDR3 nucleotides read TGCGCCAGCAGCCCCCAGGGACAGGGGGCCATCAATGAGCAGTTCTTC.